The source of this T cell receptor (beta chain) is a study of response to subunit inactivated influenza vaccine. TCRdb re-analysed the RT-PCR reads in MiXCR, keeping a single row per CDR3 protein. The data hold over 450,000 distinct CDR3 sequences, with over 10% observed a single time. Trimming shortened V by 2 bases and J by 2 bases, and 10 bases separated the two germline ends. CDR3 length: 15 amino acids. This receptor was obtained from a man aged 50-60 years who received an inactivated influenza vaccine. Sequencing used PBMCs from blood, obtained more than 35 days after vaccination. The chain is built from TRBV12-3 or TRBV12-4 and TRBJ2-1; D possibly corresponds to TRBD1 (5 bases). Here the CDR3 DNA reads TGTGCCAGCAGTTTATTTGGGGCCACCTACAATGAGCAGTTCTTC. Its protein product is CASSLFGATYNEQFF.